The 22 T cell receptor beta chains reported below all come from one sample, sequenced in a study of CD8 T cells in Susac syndrome. RNA amounts of about 0.5 to 1 ug underwent reverse transcription with random hexamers. Using its own MiXCR run on the immunoSEQ multiplex PCR reads, TCRdb lists one record per CDR3 protein. The table records 180,000 or so distinct CDR3 sequences, about 95% of them present only once. The material sequenced was CD4+ T cells from PBMCs. The receptors come from a human donor in good health.

The V and J genes are TRBV30 and TRBJ1-1; D not certain. Germline V lookup: CDR1 GTSNPN, CDR2 SVGIG (reference sequence). The CDR3 runs to 11 residues. The V and J ends lost 2 bases and 5 bases respectively, with 6 bases between them. In nucleotides, the CDR3 is TGTGCCTGGAGTTTGGGGACTGAAGCTTTCTTT. Protein sequence: CAWSLGTEAFF.

This chain joins TRBV5-1 and TRBJ2-3; TRBD1 might be the D (6 bases). The V gene's germline CDR1 is SGHRS and CDR2 YFSETQ. Trimming pared 4 bases from V and 1 base from J, leaving 10 bases between. The CDR3 sequence is 14 residues long. The CDR3: CASSQQGRTDTQYF. The CDR3 region has the DNA TGCGCCAGCAGCCAACAGGGACGCACAGATACGCAGTATTTT. Together with reference TRBV5-1 and TRBJ2-3, the CDR3 gives the full variable domain: KAGVTQTPRYLIKTRGQQVTLSCSPISGHRSVSWYQQTPGQGLQFLFEYFSETQRNKGNFPGRFSGRQFSNSRSEMNVSTLELGDSALYLCASSQQGRTDTQYFGPGTRLTVL.

V usage is TRBV7-9 and J usage is TRBJ1-1; tentatively, D is TRBD1 (5 bases). The V gene's germline CDR1 is SEHNR and CDR2 FQNEAQ (reference sequence). The V and J ends lost 5 bases and 7 bases respectively, with 11 bases between them. The CDR3 extends over 12 amino acids. CDR3 in amino acids: CASSPTVFEAFF. The CDR3 nucleotides read TGTGCCAGCAGCCCGACAGTGTTTGAAGCTTTCTTT. Looking up the rest from reference TRBV7-9 and TRBJ1-1 gives the full variable domain: DTGVSQNPRHKITKRGQNVTFRCDPISEHNRLYWYRQTLGQGPEFLTYFQNEAQLEKSRLLSDRFSAERPKGSFSTLEIQRTEQGDSAMYLCASSPTVFEAFFGQGTRLTVV.

This chain links TRBV28 with TRBJ1-5; perhaps TRBD1 as D (6 bases). Germline CDR1 and CDR2: MDHEN and SYDVKM. This CDR3 has 13 amino acids. The ends were cut back, 5 bases at V and 2 bases at J, with 7 bases in the middle. CDR3 coding DNA: TGTGCCAGCAGTAGGGGGGGCAATCAGCCCCAGCATTTT. It is translated as CASSRGGNQPQHF.

The gene calls are TRBV4-3 and TRBJ2-1; the match to TRBD2 covers 11 bases. Germline V gives CDR1 LGHNA, CDR2 YSLEER. The CDR3 totals 15 residues. The trim removed 5 bases at V and 4 bases at J, leaving 4 bases unmatched. The CDR3 here is CASSFRTSGYNEQFF. The CDR3 DNA reads as TGCGCCAGCAGCTTCCGGACTAGCGGGTACAATGAGCAGTTCTTC.

V gene TRBV6-5 combines with J gene TRBJ2-1, with TRBD1 matching 7 bases. V was pared by 0 bases and J by 5 bases, with 7 bases of the junction left unmatched. The CDR3 spans 16 residues. The germline gives CDR1 MNHEY, CDR2 SVGAGI. In DNA form, the CDR3 reads TGTGCCAGCAGTTACTCGAGACAGGGACGCCACAATGAGCAGTTCTTC. The encoded protein is CASSYSRQGRHNEQFF.

The chain has TRBV28 and TRBJ2-4; 9 bases match TRBD2. The V and J ends lost 2 bases and 1 base, in that order; junction bases with no gene match: 9. Germline-derived CDR1 and CDR2 are MDHEN and SYDVKM. CDR3 length: 18 amino acids. The CDR3 DNA sequence: TGTGCCAGCAGTTTACTAGCGGGGACCCGGGGGGCCAAAAACATTCAGTACTTC. It yields the protein CASSLLAGTRGAKNIQYF.

The V gene is TRBV28, the J gene TRBJ2-7; D is perhaps TRBD2 (6 bases). CDR3 length equals 13 residues. The V gene lost 6 bases and the J gene lost 6 bases, with 15 bases spanning the gap. Germline values: CDR1 MDHEN, CDR2 SYDVKM. CDR3 bases: TGTGCCAGCAGCCCCGGGACTGCTACCGAGCAGTACTTC. This gives the protein CASSPGTATEQYF.

The gene calls are TRBV5-1 and TRBJ2-5, with D possibly TRBD2 on 6 matching bases. V was trimmed by 0 bases and J by 2 bases, leaving 8 bases between them. From germline, CDR1 is SGHRS and CDR2 YFSETQ. There are 14 residues in the CDR3. As DNA, the CDR3 is TGCGCCAGCAGCTTGGTGGGGGGACAAGAGACCCAGTACTTC. It encodes CASSLVGGQETQYF.

The chain joins TRBV20-1 to TRBJ2-5; 10 positions match TRBD1. CDR3 length: 13 residues. Germline V gives CDR1 DFQATT, CDR2 SNEGSKA (reference sequence). The ends lost 3 bases at V and 5 bases at J; junction bases unmatched: 3. CDR3 residues: CSARGQGTETQYF. The CDR3 bases are TGCAGTGCTAGGGGACAGGGGACGGAGACCCAGTACTTC.

The chain carries TRBV30 and TRBJ1-1; D not resolved. V gave up 0 bases and J gave up 5 bases, with 13 bases separating them. CDR3 length: 14 amino acids. Germline V gives CDR1 GTSNPN, CDR2 SVGIG (reference sequence). CDR3 region: CAWSVRRRGTEAFF. For the CDR3, the DNA is TGTGCCTGGAGTGTACGCCGGAGAGGGACTGAAGCTTTCTTT.

J is TRBJ2-3 and V is TRBV24-1; the D is unclear. This CDR3 spans 14 amino acids. V gave up 3 bases and J gave up 0 bases, with 6 bases separating them. CDR1 is KGHDR, CDR2 SFDVKD, per germline. CDR3 sequence reads: CATSDPESTDTQYF. CDR3 DNA: TGTGCCACCAGTGATCCTGAAAGCACAGATACGCAGTATTTT.

This clonotype has just one count. The gene calls are TRBV15 and TRBJ2-7; D is unresolved. The CDR3 runs to 14 residues. CDR1 and CDR2 (germline): LNHNV, YYDKDF (reference sequence). V was clipped by 0 bases and J by 0 bases, with 6 bases between them. The CDR3 loop is CATSREEVSYEQYF. The CDR3 DNA reads as TGTGCCACCAGCAGAGAGGAAGTCTCCTACGAGCAGTACTTC.

The chain carries TRBV5-1 and TRBJ2-7, with TRBD1 identical over 9 bases. V shed 4 bases, J shed 2 bases, and the junction held 4 bases outside the gene matches. The CDR3 contains 14 residues. Germline lookup yields CDR1 SGHRS and CDR2 YFSETQ. CDR3 loop: CASSPDRGPYEQYF. The DNA for the CDR3 is TGCGCCAGCAGCCCGGACAGGGGACCCTACGAGCAGTACTTC.

V is TRBV12-3 or TRBV12-4 and J is TRBJ2-7; D is unclear. The CDR3 has 13 residues. Trimming removed 5 bases at V and 4 bases at J, with 12 bases between. CDR3 bases: TGTGCCAGCAGTCGGAGCAGCTTTTACGAGCAGTACTTC. Amino acid sequence: CASSRSSFYEQYF.

V and J are TRBV15 and TRBJ2-5; TRBD1 matches 7 bases. Germline trimming cut 3 bases from V and 0 bases from J; bases unmatched to any gene: 4. Germline V gene lookup returns CDR1 LNHNV and CDR2 YYDKDF (reference sequence). The CDR3 is made up of 15 amino acids. The CDR3 sequence is CATSRGQLNQETQYF. Here the CDR3 DNA reads TGTGCCACCAGCAGGGGACAGCTTAACCAAGAGACCCAGTACTTC.

The chain recombines TRBV5-6 with TRBJ2-5; 9 bases fit TRBD1. Per the germline V gene, CDR1 is SGHDT and CDR2 is YYEEEE. V shed 4 bases, J shed 6 bases, and the junction held 4 bases outside the gene matches. This CDR3 has 13 amino acids. The CDR3 sequence: CASSQTGGKTQYF. The CDR3 DNA follows: TGTGCCAGCAGCCAGACAGGGGGGAAGACCCAGTACTTC.

This chain uses TRBV30 with TRBJ2-7, with D possibly matching TRBD1 (6 bases). The CDR3 length is 12 residues. Germline assignment: CDR1 GTSNPN and CDR2 SVGIG (reference sequence). V gave up 2 bases and J gave up 4 bases, with 9 bases separating them. The CDR3 loop reads CAWSRTGYEQYF. CDR3 DNA sequence: TGTGCCTGGAGTCGCACAGGGTACGAGCAGTACTTC.

This chain links TRBV7-9 with TRBJ2-7, with 7 bases matching TRBD1. The germline V gene has CDR1 SEHNR and CDR2 FQNEAQ (reference sequence). CDR3 size: 15 residues. Trimming took 4 bases from V and 2 from J; bases not matched to a gene: 8. CDR3 DNA sequence: TGTGCCAGCAGCTCGTGGACAGGCGAACCCTACGAGCAGTACTTC. Translating it yields CASSSWTGEPYEQYF.

The genes are TRBV6-2 or TRBV6-3 and TRBJ2-1; D is unclear. The V gene's germline CDR1 is MNHEY and CDR2 SVGEGT. The V and J ends lost 5 bases and 2 bases respectively, with 10 bases between them. This CDR3 region has 14 residues. This CDR3 is CASSALATYNEQFF. Here the CDR3 DNA reads TGTGCCAGCAGTGCCCTCGCAACCTACAATGAGCAGTTCTTC.

The chain recombines TRBV28 with TRBJ2-7; no clear D gene. Germline V gene data show CDR1 as MDHEN and CDR2 as SYDVKM. The CDR3 spans 11 residues. Trimming pared 4 bases from V and 3 bases from J, leaving 4 bases between. Here the CDR3 DNA reads TGTGCCAGCAGTTCTCGCTACGAGCAGTACTTC. It is translated as CASSSRYEQYF.

The genes are TRBV29-1 and TRBJ2-7; no reliable D call. V was cut by 4 bases and J by 3 bases, with 10 bases left in between. The germline gives CDR1 SQVTM, CDR2 ANQGSEA. The CDR3 covers 12 residues. The CDR3 sequence: CSVVPDDYEQYF. The DNA of the CDR3 is TGCAGCGTTGTACCGGACGACTACGAGCAGTACTTC.